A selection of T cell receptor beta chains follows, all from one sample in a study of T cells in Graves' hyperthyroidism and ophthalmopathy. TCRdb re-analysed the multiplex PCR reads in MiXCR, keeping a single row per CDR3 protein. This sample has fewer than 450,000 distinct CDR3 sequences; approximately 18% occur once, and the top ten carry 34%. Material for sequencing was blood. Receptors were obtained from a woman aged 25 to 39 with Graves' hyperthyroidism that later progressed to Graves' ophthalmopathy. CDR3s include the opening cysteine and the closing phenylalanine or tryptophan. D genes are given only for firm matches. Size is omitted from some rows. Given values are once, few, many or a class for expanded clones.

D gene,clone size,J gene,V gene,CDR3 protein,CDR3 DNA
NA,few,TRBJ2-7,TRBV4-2,CASSQGLDTTYEQYF,TGTGCCAGCAGCCAAGGACTCGACACAACCTACGAGCAGTACTTC
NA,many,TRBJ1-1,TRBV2,CAREDRRVGTEAFF,TGTGCCAGAGAGGACAGAAGGGTGGGCACTGAAGCTTTCTTT
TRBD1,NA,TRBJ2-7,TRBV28,CASSFEGQIYEQYF,TGTGCCAGCAGTTTCGAGGGACAGATTTACGAGCAGTACTTC
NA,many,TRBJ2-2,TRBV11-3,CASSGSGTPNTGELFF,TGTGCCAGCAGCGGATCCGGGACTCCGAACACCGGGGAGCTGTTTTTT
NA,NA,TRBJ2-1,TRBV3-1,CASSQARDYRAGEQFF,TGTGCCAGCAGCCAAGCGCGTGACTACCGCGCCGGTGAGCAGTTCTTC
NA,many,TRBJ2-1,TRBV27,CASSPQGGLSYNEQFF,TGTGCCAGCAGTCCTCAGGGGGGCCTCTCCTACAATGAGCAGTTCTTC
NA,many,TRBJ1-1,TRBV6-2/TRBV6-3,CASSLFGLENTEAFF,TGTGCCAGCAGTTTATTCGGTTTGGAGAACACTGAAGCTTTCTTT
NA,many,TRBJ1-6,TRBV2,CASAYSGGGFNSPLHF,TGTGCCAGCGCCTACTCAGGCGGTGGATTTAATTCACCCCTCCACTTT
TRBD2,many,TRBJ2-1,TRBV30,CAWSVTLREAYNEQFF,TGTGCCTGGAGTGTAACCCTGCGGGAGGCATACAATGAGCAGTTCTTC
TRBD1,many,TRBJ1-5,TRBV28,CASRIPGQGNQPQHF,TGTGCCAGCCGAATCCCGGGACAGGGGAATCAGCCCCAGCATTTT
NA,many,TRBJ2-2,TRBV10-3,CAISESKAGANTGELFF,TGTGCCATCAGTGAGTCGAAGGCAGGCGCGAACACCGGGGAGCTGTTTTTT
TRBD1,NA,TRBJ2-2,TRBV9,CASSFTGDTGELFF,TGTGCCAGCAGCTTCACAGGGGATACCGGGGAGCTGTTTTTT
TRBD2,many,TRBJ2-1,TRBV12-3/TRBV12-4,CASIPLAGGPHEQFF,TGTGCCAGCATTCCGCTAGCGGGAGGGCCCCATGAGCAGTTCTTC
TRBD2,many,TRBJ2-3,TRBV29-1,CSVSSEGLVTDTQYF,TGCAGCGTTTCTTCGGAGGGACTAGTCACAGATACGCAGTATTTT
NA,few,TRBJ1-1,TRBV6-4,CASSDRTEDTEAFF,TGTGCCAGCAGTGACAGGACAGAGGACACTGAAGCTTTCTTT
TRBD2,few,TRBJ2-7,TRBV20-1,CSATSRSSSGGAYEQYF,TGCAGTGCTACTTCCCGAAGCAGTAGCGGGGGTGCCTACGAGCAGTACTTC
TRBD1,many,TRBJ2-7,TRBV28,CASAAGTGVYEQYF,TGTGCCAGCGCGGCAGGGACAGGCGTATACGAGCAGTACTTC
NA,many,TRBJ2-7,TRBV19,CASSIFHGTVASYEQYF,TGTGCCAGTAGTATCTTCCACGGGACCGTCGCTTCCTACGAGCAGTACTTC
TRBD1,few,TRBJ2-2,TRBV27,CATRQGFGELFF,TGTGCCACCAGACAGGGTTTCGGGGAGCTGTTTTTT
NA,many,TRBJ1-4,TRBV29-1,CSATSGIGNEKLFF,TGCAGCGCTACGTCGGGGATAGGTAATGAAAAACTGTTTTTT
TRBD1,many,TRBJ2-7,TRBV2,CASSSGTVSYEQYF,TGTGCCAGCAGCTCCGGGACAGTTTCCTACGAGCAGTACTTC
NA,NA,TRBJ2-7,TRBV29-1,CSVEGAAAGYEQYF,TGCAGCGTTGAGGGGGCGGCCGCTGGCTACGAGCAGTACTTC
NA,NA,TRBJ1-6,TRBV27,CASSFQGGFNSPLHF,TGTGCCAGCAGTTTTCAAGGAGGCTTCAATTCACCCCTCCACTTT
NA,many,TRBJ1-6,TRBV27,CASSPRGAYNSPLHF,TGTGCCAGCAGTCCCCGAGGGGCCTATAATTCACCCCTCCACTTT
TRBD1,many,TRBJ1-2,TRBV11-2,CASSLGTGGSKSHYGYTF,TGTGCCAGCAGCTTGGGGACAGGTGGTAGCAAATCCCACTATGGCTACACCTTC
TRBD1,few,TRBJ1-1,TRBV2,CASSGGTGSLEAFF,TGTGCCAGCAGTGGAGGGACAGGGAGCCTTGAAGCTTTCTTT
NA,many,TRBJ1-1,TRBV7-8,CASSLGQIRRGTEAFF,TGTGCCAGCAGCTTAGGACAGATTAGGAGGGGAACTGAAGCTTTCTTT
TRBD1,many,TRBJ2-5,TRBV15,CATSRRSGTGVFRETQYF,TGTGCCACCAGCAGACGATCCGGGACAGGGGTATTCCGAGAGACCCAGTACTTC
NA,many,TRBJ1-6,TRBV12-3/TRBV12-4,CASSFRHSPLHF,TGTGCCAGCAGTTTTCGTCACTCACCCCTCCACTTT
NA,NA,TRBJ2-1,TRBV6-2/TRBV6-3,CASRGDFWEQFF,TGTGCCAGCAGAGGGGACTTCTGGGAGCAGTTCTTC
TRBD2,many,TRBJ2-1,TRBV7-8,CASSLAGRNEQFF,TGTGCCAGCAGCTTAGCCGGGAGGAATGAGCAGTTCTTC
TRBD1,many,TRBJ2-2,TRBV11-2,CASSLVGGWTGGADTGELFF,TGTGCCAGCAGCTTAGTGGGGGGGTGGACAGGGGGCGCGGACACCGGGGAGCTGTTTTTT
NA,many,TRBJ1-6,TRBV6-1,CASSELAGTYNSPLHF,TGTGCCAGCAGTGAATTGGCAGGGACCTATAATTCACCCCTCCACTTT
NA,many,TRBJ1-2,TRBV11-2,CASSFGREGYGYTF,TGTGCCAGCAGCTTTGGCAGGGAAGGGTATGGCTACACCTTC
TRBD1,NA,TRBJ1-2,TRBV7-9,CASSLGRTGTVYGYTF,TGTGCCAGCAGCTTAGGTCGGACAGGGACCGTCTATGGCTACACCTTC
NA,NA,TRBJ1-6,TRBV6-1,CASRLLTLRSPLHF,TGTGCCAGCCGGCTCCTAACATTGCGTTCACCCCTCCACTTT
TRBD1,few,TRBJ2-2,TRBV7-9,CASSFTGVTGELFF,TGTGCCAGCAGTTTTACAGGGGTCACCGGGGAGCTGTTTTTT
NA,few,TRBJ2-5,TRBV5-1,CASSLAGLVKETQYF,TGCGCCAGCAGCTTGGCCGGCTTGGTAAAAGAGACCCAGTACTTC
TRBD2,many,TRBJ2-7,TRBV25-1,CASSPKEGGLVYEQYF,TGTGCCAGCAGTCCGAAAGAGGGGGGACTAGTCTACGAGCAGTACTTC
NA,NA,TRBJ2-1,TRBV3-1,CASSQLPGFYNEQFF,TGTGCCAGCAGCCAACTCCCAGGCTTCTACAATGAGCAGTTCTTC
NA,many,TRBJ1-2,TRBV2,CASRRDYTGSFNYGYTF,TGTGCCAGCAGGCGCGACTACACAGGGAGCTTTAACTATGGCTACACCTTC
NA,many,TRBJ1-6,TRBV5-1,CASSDTGTTNNSPLHF,TGCGCCAGCAGCGACACCGGGACAACGAACAATTCACCCCTCCACTTT
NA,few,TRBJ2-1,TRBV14,CASSLPGVYNEQFF,TGTGCCAGCAGCCTCCCGGGGGTCTACAATGAGCAGTTCTTC
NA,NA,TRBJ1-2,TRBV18,CASSPPDPHFVGYTF,TGTGCCAGCTCACCACCGGACCCTCACTTTGTTGGCTACACCTTC
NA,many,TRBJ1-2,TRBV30,CAWSVATNGYTF,TGTGCCTGGAGTGTAGCGACCAATGGCTACACCTTC
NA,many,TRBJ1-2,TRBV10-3,CAIPAHPGHNYGYTF,TGTGCCATCCCGGCACACCCGGGACATAACTATGGCTACACCTTC
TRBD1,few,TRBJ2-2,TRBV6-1,CASRGTGDNTGELFF,TGTGCCAGCAGAGGGACAGGGGATAACACCGGGGAGCTGTTTTTT
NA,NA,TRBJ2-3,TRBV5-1,CASSLHRVPSTDTQYF,TGCGCCAGCAGCTTGCACAGGGTCCCTAGCACAGATACGCAGTATTTT
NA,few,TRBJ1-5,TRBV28,CASKGTAGGNQPQHF,TGTGCCAGCAAGGGAACGGCAGGGGGCAATCAGCCCCAGCATTTT
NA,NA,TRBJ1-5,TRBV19,CASSHGGASNQPQHF,TGTGCCAGTTCTCACGGGGGGGCAAGCAATCAGCCCCAGCATTTT
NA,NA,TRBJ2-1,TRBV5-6,CASSPSRVATIYNEQFF,TGTGCCAGCAGCCCTAGCCGGGTGGCAACAATCTACAATGAGCAGTTCTTC
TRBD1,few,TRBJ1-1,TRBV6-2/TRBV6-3,CASSRPRQGPSNTEAFF,TGTGCCAGCAGTCGACCTAGACAGGGACCTTCGAACACTGAAGCTTTCTTT
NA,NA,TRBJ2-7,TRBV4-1,CASSQEPGADEQYF,TGCGCCAGCAGCCAAGAACCAGGGGCGGACGAGCAGTACTTC
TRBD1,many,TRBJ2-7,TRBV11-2,CASSSSQGASYEQYF,TGTGCCAGCAGCTCCTCACAGGGGGCCTCGTACGAGCAGTACTTC
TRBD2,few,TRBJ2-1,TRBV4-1,CASSQKSGTSGRRGEQFF,TGCGCCAGCAGCCAAAAGTCCGGGACTAGCGGGAGAAGAGGTGAGCAGTTCTTC
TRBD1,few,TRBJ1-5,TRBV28,CASSWAPLRQGNQPQHF,TGTGCCAGCAGTTGGGCCCCCCTTCGACAGGGGAATCAGCCCCAGCATTTT
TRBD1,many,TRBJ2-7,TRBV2,CAIHLRGWMDEQYF,TGTGCCATCCACCTCAGGGGGTGGATGGACGAGCAGTACTTC